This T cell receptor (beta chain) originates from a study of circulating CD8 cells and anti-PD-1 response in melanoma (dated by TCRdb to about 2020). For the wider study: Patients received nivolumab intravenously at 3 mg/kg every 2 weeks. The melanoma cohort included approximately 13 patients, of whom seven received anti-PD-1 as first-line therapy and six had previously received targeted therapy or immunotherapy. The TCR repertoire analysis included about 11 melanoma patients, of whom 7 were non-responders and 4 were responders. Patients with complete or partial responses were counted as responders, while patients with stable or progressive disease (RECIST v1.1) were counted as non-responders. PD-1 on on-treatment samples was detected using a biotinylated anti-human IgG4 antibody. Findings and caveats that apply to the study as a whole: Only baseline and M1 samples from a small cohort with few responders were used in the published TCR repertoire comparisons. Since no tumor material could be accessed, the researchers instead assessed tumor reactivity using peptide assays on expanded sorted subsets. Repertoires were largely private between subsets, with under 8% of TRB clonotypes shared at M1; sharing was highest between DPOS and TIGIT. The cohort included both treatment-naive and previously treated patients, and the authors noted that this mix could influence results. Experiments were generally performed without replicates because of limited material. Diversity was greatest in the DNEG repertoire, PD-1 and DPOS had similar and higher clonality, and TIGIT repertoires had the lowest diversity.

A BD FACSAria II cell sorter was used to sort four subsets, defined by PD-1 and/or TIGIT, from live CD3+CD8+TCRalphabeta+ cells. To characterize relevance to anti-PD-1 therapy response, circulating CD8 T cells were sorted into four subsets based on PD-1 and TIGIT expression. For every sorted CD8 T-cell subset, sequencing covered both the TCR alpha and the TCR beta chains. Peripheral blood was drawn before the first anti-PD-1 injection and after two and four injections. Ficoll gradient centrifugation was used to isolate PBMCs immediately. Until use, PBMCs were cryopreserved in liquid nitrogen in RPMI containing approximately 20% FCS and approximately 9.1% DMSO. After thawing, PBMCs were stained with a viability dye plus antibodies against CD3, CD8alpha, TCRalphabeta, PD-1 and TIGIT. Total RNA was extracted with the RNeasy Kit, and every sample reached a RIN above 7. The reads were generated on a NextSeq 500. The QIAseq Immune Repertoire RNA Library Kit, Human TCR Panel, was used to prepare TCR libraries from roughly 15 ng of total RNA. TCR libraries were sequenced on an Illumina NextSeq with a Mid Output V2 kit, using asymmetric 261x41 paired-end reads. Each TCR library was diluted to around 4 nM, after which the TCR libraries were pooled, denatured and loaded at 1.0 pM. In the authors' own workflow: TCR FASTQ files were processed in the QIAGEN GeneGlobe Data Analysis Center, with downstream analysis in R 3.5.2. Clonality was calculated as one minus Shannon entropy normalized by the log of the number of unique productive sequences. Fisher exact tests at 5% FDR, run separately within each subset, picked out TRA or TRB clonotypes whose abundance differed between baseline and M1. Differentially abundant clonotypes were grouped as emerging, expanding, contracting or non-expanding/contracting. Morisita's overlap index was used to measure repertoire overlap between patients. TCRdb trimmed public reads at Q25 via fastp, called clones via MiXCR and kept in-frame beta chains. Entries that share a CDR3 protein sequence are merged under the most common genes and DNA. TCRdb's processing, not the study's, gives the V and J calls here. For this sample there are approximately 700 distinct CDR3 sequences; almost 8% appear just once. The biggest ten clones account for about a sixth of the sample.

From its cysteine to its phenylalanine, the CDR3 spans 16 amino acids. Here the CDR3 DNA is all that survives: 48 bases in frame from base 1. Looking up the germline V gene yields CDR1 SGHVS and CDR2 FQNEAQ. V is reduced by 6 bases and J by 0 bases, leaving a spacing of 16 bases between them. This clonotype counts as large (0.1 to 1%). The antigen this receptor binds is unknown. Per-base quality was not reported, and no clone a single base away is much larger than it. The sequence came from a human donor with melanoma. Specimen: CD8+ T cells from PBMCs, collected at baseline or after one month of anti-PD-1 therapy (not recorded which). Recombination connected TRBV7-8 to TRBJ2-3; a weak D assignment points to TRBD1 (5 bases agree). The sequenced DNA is TGTGCCAGCAGTCATAGGGCAGGGTCTAGCACAGATACGCAGTATTTT. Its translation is CASSHRAGSSTDTQYF.